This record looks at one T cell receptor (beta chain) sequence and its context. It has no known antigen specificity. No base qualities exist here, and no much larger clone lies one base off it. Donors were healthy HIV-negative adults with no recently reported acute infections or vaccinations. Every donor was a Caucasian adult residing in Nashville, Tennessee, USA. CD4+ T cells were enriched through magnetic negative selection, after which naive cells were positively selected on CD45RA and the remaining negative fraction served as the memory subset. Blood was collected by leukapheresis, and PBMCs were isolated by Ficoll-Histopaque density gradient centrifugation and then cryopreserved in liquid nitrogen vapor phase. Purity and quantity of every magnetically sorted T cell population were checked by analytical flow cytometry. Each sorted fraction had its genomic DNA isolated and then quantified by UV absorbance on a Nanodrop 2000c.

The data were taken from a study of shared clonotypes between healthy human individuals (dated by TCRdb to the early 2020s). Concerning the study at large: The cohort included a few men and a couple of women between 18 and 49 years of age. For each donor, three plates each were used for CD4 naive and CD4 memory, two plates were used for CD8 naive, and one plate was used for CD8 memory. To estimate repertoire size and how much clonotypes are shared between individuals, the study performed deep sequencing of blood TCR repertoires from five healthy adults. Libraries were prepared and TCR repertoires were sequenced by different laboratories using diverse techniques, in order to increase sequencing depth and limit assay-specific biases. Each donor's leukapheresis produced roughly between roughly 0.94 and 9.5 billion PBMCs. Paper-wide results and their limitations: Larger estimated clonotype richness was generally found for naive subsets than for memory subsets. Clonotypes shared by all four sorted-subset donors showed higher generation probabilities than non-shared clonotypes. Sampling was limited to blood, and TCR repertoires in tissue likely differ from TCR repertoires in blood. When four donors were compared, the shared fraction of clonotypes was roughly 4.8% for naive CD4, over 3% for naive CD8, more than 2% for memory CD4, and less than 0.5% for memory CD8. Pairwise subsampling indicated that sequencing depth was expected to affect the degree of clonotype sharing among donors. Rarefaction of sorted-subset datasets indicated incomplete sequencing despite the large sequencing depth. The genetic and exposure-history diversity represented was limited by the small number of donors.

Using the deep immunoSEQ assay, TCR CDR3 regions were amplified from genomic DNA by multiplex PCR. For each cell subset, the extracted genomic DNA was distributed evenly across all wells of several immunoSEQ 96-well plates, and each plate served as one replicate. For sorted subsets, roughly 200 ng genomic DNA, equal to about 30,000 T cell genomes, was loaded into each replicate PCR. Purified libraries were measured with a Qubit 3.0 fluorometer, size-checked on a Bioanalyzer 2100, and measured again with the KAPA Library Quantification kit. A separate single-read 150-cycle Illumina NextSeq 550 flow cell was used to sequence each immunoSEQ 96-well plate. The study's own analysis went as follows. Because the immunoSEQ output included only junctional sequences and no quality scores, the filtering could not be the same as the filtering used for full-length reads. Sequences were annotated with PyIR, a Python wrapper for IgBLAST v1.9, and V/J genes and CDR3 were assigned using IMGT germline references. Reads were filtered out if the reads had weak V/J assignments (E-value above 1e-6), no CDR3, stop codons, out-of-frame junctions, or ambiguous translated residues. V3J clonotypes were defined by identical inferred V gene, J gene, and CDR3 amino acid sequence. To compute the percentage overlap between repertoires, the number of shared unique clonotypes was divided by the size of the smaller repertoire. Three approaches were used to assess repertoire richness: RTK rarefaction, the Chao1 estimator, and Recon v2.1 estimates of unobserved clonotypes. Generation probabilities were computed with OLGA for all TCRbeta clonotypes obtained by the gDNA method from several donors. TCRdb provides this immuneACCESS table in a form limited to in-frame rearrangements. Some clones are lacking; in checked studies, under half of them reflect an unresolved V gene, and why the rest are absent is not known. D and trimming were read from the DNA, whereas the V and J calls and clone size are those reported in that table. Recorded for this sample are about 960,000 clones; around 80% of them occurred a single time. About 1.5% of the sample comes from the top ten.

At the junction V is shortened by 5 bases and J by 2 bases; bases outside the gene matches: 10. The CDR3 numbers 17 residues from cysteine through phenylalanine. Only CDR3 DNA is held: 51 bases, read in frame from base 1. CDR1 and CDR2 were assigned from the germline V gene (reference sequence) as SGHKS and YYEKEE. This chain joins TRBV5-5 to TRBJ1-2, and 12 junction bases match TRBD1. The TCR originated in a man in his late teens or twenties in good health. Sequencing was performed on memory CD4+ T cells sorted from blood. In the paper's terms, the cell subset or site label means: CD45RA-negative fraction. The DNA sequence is TGTGCCAGCAGTCTCAGGGCTGGGACAGGGGGCAACTATGGCTACACCTTC. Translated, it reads CASSLRAGTGGNYGYTF.